The 27 T cell receptor beta chains given below trace back to one sample, sequenced in a study of cytomegalovirus exposure and HLA in healthy donors. Amplification used 60 Vbeta primers and 13 Jbeta primers. TCRdb's copy holds only in-frame clones and misses some; the assay was immunoSEQ multiplex PCR. There are over 150,000 clones in the sample; roughly 77% occur only once, and under 2.5% lies in the top ten. The sample was PBMCs. Receptors were obtained from a man aged 45 to 65 in good health and CMV-seropositive.

V usage is TRBV7-6 and J usage is TRBJ2-7; TRBD1 agrees at 8 bases. After removal of 6 bases from V and 0 bases from J, the junction contained 10 bases not matched to a gene. Germline V gene data show CDR1 as SGHVS and CDR2 as FNYEAQ. This CDR3 contains 16 residues. CDR3 amino acids: CASSPYQGASSYEQYF. DNA of the CDR3: TGTGCCAGCAGTCCGTACCAGGGGGCATCCTCCTACGAGCAGTACTTC.

The chain is built from TRBV7-6 and TRBJ2-7; 9 bases line up with TRBD2. Germline trimming cut 1 base from V and 7 bases from J; bases unmatched to any gene: 8. The germline gives CDR1 SGHVS, CDR2 FNYEAQ. The CDR3 loop spans 15 amino acids. This chain's CDR3 is CASSLGSGGSREQYF. DNA for the CDR3: TGTGCCAGCAGCTTAGGCAGCGGGGGGTCGAGGGAGCAGTACTTC.

The chain carries TRBV2 and TRBJ2-5; D is perhaps TRBD1 (6 bases). This CDR3 contains 19 residues. The V end lost 7 bases, the J end lost 2 bases, and 29 bases lay between the germline ends. Per germline, CDR1 SNHLY and CDR2 FYNNEI. The CDR3 coding sequence is TGTGCCAGCAATCGAAATCAAAAGGGACACCCATCCCAACAAGAGACCCAGTACTTC. Its translation: CASNRNQKGHPSQQETQYF. The full variable domain, with the rest looked up from reference TRBV2 and TRBJ2-5, is EPEVTQTPSHQVTQMGQEVILRCVPISNHLYFYWYRQILGQKVEFLVSFYNNEISEKSEIFDDQFSVERPDGSNFTLKIRSTKLEDSAMYFCASNRNQKGHPSQQETQYFGPGTRLLVL.

The J gene is TRBJ1-2, the V gene TRBV5-8; TRBD1 agrees at 7 bases. V lost 3 bases to trimming and J lost 4 bases; unmatched junction nucleotides: 9. Looked up from germline, CDR1 is SGHTS and CDR2 is YDEGEE. The length of the CDR3 is 15 residues. The DNA of the CDR3 is TGTGCCAGCAGCTGGAAGGTGACAGGGATCTATGGCTACACCTTC. Protein sequence: CASSWKVTGIYGYTF.

The CDR3 region has the DNA TGTGCCAGCGGGACTAACTATGGCTACACCTTC. The encoded protein is CASGTNYGYTF. The V call is TRBV19, the J call TRBJ1-2; D call uncertain. Looked up from germline, CDR1 is LNHDA and CDR2 is SQIVND (reference sequence). Trimming cost V 9 bases and J 0 bases, with 5 bases left between them. The CDR3 sequence is 11 residues long.

The chain has TRBV4-3 and TRBJ2-7, with TRBD2 matching over 10 bases. The CDR3 is made up of 17 amino acids. Per the germline V gene, CDR1 is LGHNA and CDR2 is YSLEER. With 2 bases clipped from V and 2 bases from J, the junction kept 9 bases outside the gene matches. CDR3 amino acids: CASSQTASGGLTYEQYF. The CDR3 DNA reads TGCGCCAGCAGCCAAACCGCTAGCGGGGGCCTGACCTACGAGCAGTACTTC.

This clone was observed a handful of times. The chain couples TRBV5-4 to TRBJ2-7; maybe TRBD2 (6 bases). The CDR3 is 12 residues long. Trimming removed 2 bases at V and 6 bases at J, with 9 bases between. The germline V gene encodes CDR1 SGHNT and CDR2 YYREEE (reference sequence). CDR3 DNA: TGTGCCAGCAGCTTAGAGGGAGGCGAGCAGTACTTC. Its translation: CASSLEGGEQYF.

This sequence joins TRBV6-1 and TRBJ2-7, with D perhaps TRBD2 (5 bases). This CDR3 comprises 13 residues. Trimming took off 3 bases at V and 1 base at J, with 7 bases between the two ends. Per germline, CDR1 MNHNS and CDR2 SASEGT. CDR3: CASSEGSSYEQYF. CDR3 nucleotides: TGTGCCAGCAGTGAGGGGAGTTCCTACGAGCAGTACTTC.

The J gene is TRBJ1-2, the V gene TRBV7-2; TRBD1 matches at 9 bases. Unmatched junction bases numbered 14, after V lost 8 bases and J lost 4 bases. Germline CDR1 SGHTA, CDR2 FQGNSA. The CDR3 sequence is 16 residues long. The CDR3 spells CASEKLPGQGPYGYTF. The CDR3 DNA is TGTGCCAGCGAGAAGCTCCCGGGACAGGGACCCTATGGCTACACCTTC.

CDR3 sequence: CASSLAGQGASYGYTF. Written as DNA, the CDR3 is TGTGCCAGCAGCTTGGCAGGGCAGGGGGCTAGCTATGGCTACACCTTC. The gene calls are TRBV5-5 and TRBJ1-2; 8 positions match TRBD1. The CDR3 length is 16 residues. V was clipped by 0 bases and J by 4 bases; unmatched bases: 8. Germline V gene data show CDR1 as SGHKS and CDR2 as YYEKEE (reference sequence). The full variable domain, rest sourced from reference TRBV5-5 and TRBJ1-2, is DAGVTQSPTHLIKTRGQQVTLRCSPISGHKSVSWYQQVLGQGPQFIFQYYEKEERGRGNFPDRFSARQFPNYSSELNVNALLLGDSALYLCASSLAGQGASYGYTFGSGTRLTVV.

The chain has TRBV6-5 and TRBJ1-2, with D perhaps TRBD1 (6 bases). The V and J ends lost 0 bases and 7 bases respectively, with 9 bases between them. The CDR3 is 13 residues long. Germline CDR1 is MNHEY and CDR2 is SVGAGI. The CDR3 region is CASSYSQGSGYTF. The CDR3 coding sequence is TGTGCCAGCAGTTACTCTCAGGGGTCTGGCTACACCTTC.

V is TRBV28 and J is TRBJ1-5; TRBD1 aligns across 7 bases. CDR1 MDHEN and CDR2 SYDVKM come from the germline V gene. This CDR3 has 15 amino acids. V was clipped by 3 bases and J by 6 bases; unmatched bases: 8. CDR3 DNA: TGTGCCAGCAGTTTCATTGCAGGGGGTCGTCAGCCCCAGCATTTT. Its translation: CASSFIAGGRQPQHF.

This clone came up once. The genes are TRBV7-2 and TRBJ2-7; 9 bases match TRBD2. This CDR3 region has 17 residues. V lost 4 bases to trimming and J lost 3 bases; unmatched junction nucleotides: 13. Germline CDR1 is SGHTA and CDR2 is FQGNSA. Here the CDR3 DNA reads TGTGCCAGCAGCTCAAGTACGGGCGGGGGGGCCTTCTACGAGCAGTACTTC. It translates to CASSSSTGGGAFYEQYF.

V is TRBV6-5 and J is TRBJ2-3; D is uncertain. Germline V lookup: CDR1 MNHEY, CDR2 SVGAGI. CDR3 length: 15 residues. Trimming cost V 8 bases and J 0 bases, with 15 bases left between them. Written as DNA, the CDR3 is TGTGCCAGCGCCCAGGTGGTGGGTAGCACAGATACGCAGTATTTT. This codes for CASAQVVGSTDTQYF.

V gene TRBV6-5 combines with J gene TRBJ1-6, with D uncertain. V lost 2 bases to trimming and J lost 10 bases, with 15 bases between them. The germline V gene encodes CDR1 MNHEY and CDR2 SVGAGI. The CDR3 totals 15 residues. This chain's CDR3 is CASSYQEGLGSPLHF. The CDR3 DNA reads TGTGCCAGCAGTTACCAGGAGGGCTTGGGATCACCCCTCCACTTT.

The chain recombines TRBV30 with TRBJ2-3, with 7 bases fitting TRBD2. Germline V gives CDR1 GTSNPN, CDR2 SVGIG (reference sequence). The CDR3 contains 15 residues. J lost 2 bases, V lost 2 bases, and 7 bases had no gene match. The CDR3 loop is CAWSFRGDLTDTQYF. The DNA of the CDR3 is TGTGCCTGGAGTTTTCGGGGGGACCTCACAGATACGCAGTATTTT.

The CDR3 protein is CASSLAPPGLAGGPGDTQYF. The DNA for the CDR3 is TGTGCCAGCAGCTTAGCCCCGCCGGGACTAGCGGGGGGGCCAGGAGATACGCAGTATTTT. The chain joins TRBV7-2 to TRBJ2-3; 16 bases agree with TRBD2. CDR1 SGHTA and CDR2 FQGNSA come from the germline V gene. J gave up 5 bases and V 0 bases, and 11 bases lay outside the gene matches. This CDR3 spans 20 amino acids.

The chain is built from TRBV25-1 and TRBJ1-2; D is perhaps TRBD1 (5 bases). This CDR3 comprises 13 residues. Germline V CDR1 and CDR2: MGHDK, SYGVNS. The CDR3 protein is CPLSGQGGYGYTF. CDR3 nucleotides: TGTCCCCTGTCGGGGCAGGGAGGCTATGGCTACACCTTC.

This chain links TRBV9 with TRBJ1-4; TRBD1 matches at 8 bases. This CDR3 has 16 residues. Trimming cost V 2 bases and J 4 bases; bases outside gene matches: 7. Germline CDR1 is SGDLS and CDR2 is YYNGEE. The CDR3 DNA reads TGTGCCAGCAGCGTTTGGGGCGGACAGGGTAATGAAAAACTGTTTTTT. Amino acids: CASSVWGGQGNEKLFF.

The rearrangement uses TRBV28 and TRBJ2-1, with 7 bases lining up with TRBD2. Losses at the gene ends were 8 bases for V and 6 bases for J; bases not matched to a gene: 7. CDR1 and CDR2 from the germline V gene are MDHEN and SYDVKM. The CDR3 totals 13 residues. CDR3 amino acids: CASQFGGGNEQFF. CDR3 DNA: TGTGCCAGCCAGTTTGGCGGGGGCAATGAGCAGTTCTTC.

This clone turned up a few times. This rearrangement joins TRBV4-2 to TRBJ2-6; 8 nucleotides align to TRBD1. CDR1 is LGHNA and CDR2 is YNFKEQ in the germline V gene. The CDR3 length is 19 residues. Trimming removed 2 bases from V and 0 bases from J; junction bases left unmatched: 9. The CDR3, as DNA: TGTGCCAGCAGCCAAACCTATCGGACAGGGCCCTCTGGGGCCAACGTCCTGACTTTC. The encoded protein is CASSQTYRTGPSGANVLTF.

As to this clone: One junction end does not reproduce the germline sequence, and a read error may be involved. CDR3 DNA: TGCGCCAGCAGCCAAGATTGGGGCGCGGACTACGGCTACACCTTC. Its translation: CASSQDWGADYGYTF. V usage is TRBV4-1 and J usage is TRBJ1-2; TRBD1 is a possible D gene (5 bases). CDR3 length: 15 amino acids. CDR1 is MGHRA, CDR2 YSYEKL, per germline.

CDR3 amino acids: CASSPGQGMNTEAFF. CDR3 DNA: TGTGCCAGCAGCCCTGGACAGGGAATGAACACTGAAGCTTTCTTT. The chain employs TRBV7-3 and TRBJ1-1, with 8 bases lining up with TRBD1. The CDR3 length is 15 residues. CDR1 SGHTA and CDR2 FQGTGA come from the germline V gene. V gave up 5 bases and J gave up 0 bases; unmatched junction bases: 5. The complete variable domain, with remaining parts taken from reference TRBV7-3 and TRBJ1-1, reads GAGVSQTPSNKVTEKGKYVELRCDPISGHTALYWYRQSLGQGPEFLIYFQGTGAADDSGLPNDRFFAVRPEGSVSTLKIQRTERGDSAVYLCASSPGQGMNTEAFFGQGTRLTVV.

The J gene is TRBJ1-4, the V gene TRBV4-3; TRBD1 aligns across 8 bases. This CDR3 is 14 amino acids long. Trimming at V came to 0 bases and at J to 7 bases, leaving 1 base not matched to a gene. Germline CDR1 LGHNA, CDR2 YSLEER. As DNA, the CDR3 is TGCGCCAGCAGCCAAGAGGACAGGGCTGAAAAACTGTTTTTT. This encodes CASSQEDRAEKLFF.

The V gene is TRBV5-1, the J gene TRBJ1-1; D is uncertain. This CDR3 is built from 15 residues. Germline CDR1 is SGHRS and CDR2 is YFSETQ. The V gene lost 2 bases and the J gene lost 0 bases, with 11 bases spanning the gap. CDR3 bases: TGCGCCAGCAGCTTTGGGGAGGTGATGAACACTGAAGCTTTCTTT. It is translated as CASSFGEVMNTEAFF.

The chain employs TRBV25-1 and TRBJ2-3; 12 bases are a match to TRBD1. The V gene end was trimmed by 10 bases and the J gene end by 7 bases; junction bases not matched to a gene: 9. This CDR3 spans 14 amino acids. Germline CDR1 reads MGHDK; CDR2 reads SYGVNS. The CDR3 DNA reads TGTGCCACCACACAGGGACAGGGGGCCTATACGCAGTATTTT. Its protein product is CATTQGQGAYTQYF.

The rearrangement uses TRBV7-6 and TRBJ2-7, with 9 bases matching TRBD1. The ends lost 1 base at V and 4 bases at J; junction bases unmatched: 5. This CDR3 has 15 amino acids. CDR1 is SGHVS, CDR2 FNYEAQ, per germline. CDR3 DNA sequence: TGTGCCAGCAGCTTAGAACAGGGGGCAGGGTACGAGCAGTACTTC. This gives the protein CASSLEQGAGYEQYF.